The next 31 T cell receptor beta chains were all read from a single sample in a study of blood T cell repertoires in COVID-19. Method: immunoSEQ multiplex PCR; TCRdb's copy keeps in-frame clones and lacks some. The sample includes roughly 300,000 clones, 80% to 90% of them seen just once. The sequencing input was peripheral blood. These receptors were obtained from a woman in her forties or fifties with acute or convalescent COVID-19.

J is TRBJ1-1 and V is TRBV28, with a tentative D call TRBD1 (6 bases). Germline CDR1 MDHEN, CDR2 SYDVKM. Trimming pared 7 bases from V and 4 bases from J, leaving 19 bases between. The CDR3 is 15 residues long. The CDR3 loop is CASTLGGARSTEAFF. The CDR3 DNA reads TGTGCCAGCACTCTTGGGGGGGCGAGGAGCACTGAAGCTTTCTTT.

V is TRBV6-6 and J is TRBJ1-5; a possible D gene is TRBD1 (6 bases). This CDR3 region has 14 residues. Between the trimmed V and J ends, which lost 2 bases and 2 bases, there was a span of 7 bases. Germline lookup yields CDR1 MNHNY and CDR2 SVGAGI (reference sequence). Written as DNA, the CDR3 is TGTGCCAGCAGTTACAACAGGGGCAATCAGCCCCAGCATTTT. Encoded protein: CASSYNRGNQPQHF.

This clone was seen only a few times. V and J are TRBV30 and TRBJ1-3; D is undetermined. The V end was cut by 2 bases, the J end by 1 base, with 9 bases between. The germline V gene has CDR1 GTSNPN and CDR2 SVGIG (reference sequence). The CDR3 is made up of 14 amino acids. CDR3 in amino acids: CAWSTGLSGNTIYF. CDR3 bases: TGTGCCTGGAGTACGGGTTTGTCTGGAAACACCATATATTTT. Full variable domain (missing parts from reference TRBV30 and TRBJ1-3): SQTIHQWPATLVQPVGSPLSLECTVEGTSNPNLYWYRQAAGRGLQLLFYSVGIGQISSEVPQNLSASRPQDRQFILSSKKLLLSDSGFYLCAWSTGLSGNTIYFGEGSWLTVV.

This chain connects TRBV5-1 to TRBJ2-2, with D possibly matching TRBD2 (6 bases). The CDR3 has 15 amino acids. The V and J ends lost 9 bases and 1 base respectively, with 16 bases between them. The germline V gene encodes CDR1 SGHRS and CDR2 YFSETQ. The CDR3 is CATQQPGGNTGELFF. CDR3 nucleotide sequence: TGCGCCACTCAACAGCCCGGGGGGAACACCGGGGAGCTGTTTTTT.

The chain joins TRBV3-1 (or the pseudogene TRBV3-2) to TRBJ2-3; no firm D call. Germline V lookup: CDR1 LGHDT, CDR2 YNNKEL (reference sequence). The CDR3 totals 15 residues. The V end was cut by 3 bases, the J end by 2 bases, with 12 bases between. The chain's CDR3 is CASSQLEQITDTQYF. For the CDR3, the DNA is TGTGCCAGCAGCCAGCTGGAGCAGATCACAGATACGCAGTATTTT.

This chain links TRBV5-1 with TRBJ2-3; 7 bases line up with TRBD1. This CDR3 region has 14 residues. V shed 1 base, J shed 3 bases, and the junction held 2 bases outside the gene matches. Germline CDR1 reads SGHRS; CDR2 reads YFSETQ. The CDR3 loop is CASSLNRGTDTQYF. CDR3 nucleotides: TGCGCCAGCAGCTTGAACAGGGGAACAGATACGCAGTATTTT.

This clone was seen a single time. CDR3 sequence (DNA): TGTGCCAGCAGTGATCCGGGACAGGGAAGGGACACTGAAGCTTTCTTT. This codes for CASSDPGQGRDTEAFF. This chain links TRBV6-1 with TRBJ1-1; TRBD1 matches 9 bases. Germline lookup yields CDR1 MNHNS and CDR2 SASEGT. V lost 3 bases to trimming and J lost 3 bases; unmatched junction nucleotides: 8. The CDR3 totals 16 residues.

This chain links TRBV29-1 with TRBJ1-4; TRBD1 might be the D (6 bases). This CDR3 has 14 amino acids. With 5 bases removed from V and 3 bases from J, the gap between germline ends came to 13 bases. Germline-derived CDR1 and CDR2 are SQVTM and ANQGSEA. CDR3 residues: CSVLFQGSNEKLFF. CDR3 DNA: TGCAGCGTTCTATTCCAGGGGTCTAATGAAAAACTGTTTTTT. Looking up the rest from reference TRBV29-1 and TRBJ1-4 gives the full variable domain: SAVISQKPSRDICQRGTSLTIQCQVDSQVTMMFWYRQQPGQSLTLIATANQGSEATYESGFVIDKFPISRPNLTFSTLTVSNMSPEDSSIYLCSVLFQGSNEKLFFGSGTQLSVL.

This clone has a single count. V gene TRBV5-4 combines with J gene TRBJ2-7, with 9 bases matching TRBD1. The CDR3 is made up of 13 amino acids. CDR1 is SGHNT, CDR2 YYREEE, per germline (reference sequence). With 7 bases clipped from V and 2 bases from J, the junction kept 4 bases outside the gene matches. The DNA for the CDR3 is TGTGCCAGCGGGACAGGGAGCCCCTACGAGCAGTACTTC. Translating gives CASGTGSPYEQYF.

A few counts support this clone. The rearrangement joins TRBV10-1 to TRBJ2-1, with 10 bases that match TRBD1. Germline loops: CDR1 WNHNN, CDR2 SYGVQD (reference sequence). The V and J ends lost 3 bases and 8 bases, in that order; junction bases with no gene match: 7. This CDR3 has 15 residues. The DNA of the CDR3 is TGCGCCAGCAGTGATGGGACAGGGGAAGAGGATGAGCAGTTCTTC. As protein: CASSDGTGEEDEQFF.

This clone has a single count. The chain carries TRBV2 and TRBJ2-7; 7 bases fit TRBD1. From germline, CDR1 is SNHLY and CDR2 FYNNEI. Trimming cost V 7 bases and J 1 base; bases outside gene matches: 4. The CDR3 runs to 13 residues. The CDR3 coding sequence is TGTGCCAGCACGGGACAGATTTCCTACGAGCAGTACTTC. It yields the protein CASTGQISYEQYF.

The J gene is TRBJ1-1, the V gene TRBV30, with D possibly being TRBD1 (5 bases). The germline gives CDR1 GTSNPN, CDR2 SVGIG (reference sequence). Trimming cost V 4 bases and J 0 bases, with 15 bases left between them. This CDR3 spans 15 amino acids. The DNA of the CDR3 is TGTGCCTGGACCAGGGCAGGGTTTATGAACACTGAAGCTTTCTTT. Amino acid sequence: CAWTRAGFMNTEAFF.

DNA of the CDR3: TGTGCCGCCATGGGACAGGGGCCCAACGAGCAGTACTTC. Translation gives CAAMGQGPNEQYF. The chain uses TRBV2 and TRBJ2-7; 10 bases are shared with TRBD1. Germline loops: CDR1 SNHLY, CDR2 FYNNEI. This CDR3 is built from 13 residues. Losses at the gene ends were 11 bases for V and 5 bases for J; bases not matched to a gene: 9. Based on the CDR3 plus reference TRBV2 and TRBJ2-7, the full variable domain is EPEVTQTPSHQVTQMGQEVILRCVPISNHLYFYWYRQILGQKVEFLVSFYNNEISEKSEIFDDQFSVERPDGSNFTLKIRSTKLEDSAMYFCAAMGQGPNEQYFGPGTRLTVT.

In DNA, the CDR3 is TGTGCCTGGAGCCAAGCGGGAGATACGCAGTATTTT. It is translated as CAWSQAGDTQYF. This rearrangement joins TRBV30 to TRBJ2-3; a possible D gene is TRBD2 (6 bases). The germline V gene has CDR1 GTSNPN and CDR2 SVGIG (reference sequence). Trimming shortened V by 3 bases and J by 5 bases, and 9 bases separated the two germline ends. This CDR3 has 12 amino acids.

This clone occurred once. The chain employs TRBV7-9 and TRBJ1-2; D is ambiguous. Per the germline V gene, CDR1 is SEHNR and CDR2 is FQNEAQ (reference sequence). V lost 1 base and J lost 4, with 4 bases in between. This CDR3 contains 12 residues. The CDR3 reads CASSLESYGYTF. CDR3 DNA sequence: TGTGCCAGCAGCTTAGAGAGCTATGGCTACACCTTC. Using reference TRBV7-9 and TRBJ1-2 for the parts outside the CDR3, the full variable domain is DTGVSQNPRHKITKRGQNVTFRCDPISEHNRLYWYRQTLGQGPEFLTYFQNEAQLEKSRLLSDRFSAERPKGSFSTLEIQRTEQGDSAMYLCASSLESYGYTFGSGTRLTVV.

This clone was recorded a few times. The chain combines TRBV30 with TRBJ2-6; D perhaps matches TRBD1 (5 bases). CDR1 and CDR2 from the germline V gene are GTSNPN and SVGIG (reference sequence). The CDR3 covers 17 residues. V gave up 3 bases and J gave up 4 bases, with 19 bases separating them. CDR3 sequence reads: CAWSTGQGTLGANVLTF. As DNA, the CDR3 is TGTGCCTGGAGCACCGGGCAGGGCACCCTAGGGGCCAACGTCCTGACTTTC.

The chain carries TRBV9 and TRBJ2-1; a possible D gene is TRBD2 (7 bases). This CDR3 is 14 amino acids long. With 3 bases removed from V and 5 bases from J, the gap between germline ends came to 12 bases. CDR1 is SGDLS and CDR2 is YYNGEE in the germline V gene. This CDR3 reads CASSASGGHNEQFF. The CDR3 region has the DNA TGTGCCAGCAGCGCTTCGGGGGGCCACAATGAGCAGTTCTTC.

This sequence joins TRBV10-3 and TRBJ1-4; 11 bases fit TRBD1. V shed 3 bases and J 7 bases; nucleotides not matched to a gene: 7. The CDR3 consists of 16 residues. Germline values: CDR1 ENHRY, CDR2 SYGVKD. Here the CDR3 reads CAISDVLGTGGEKLFF. Written as DNA, the CDR3 is TGTGCCATCAGTGACGTTCTCGGGACAGGGGGTGAAAAACTGTTTTTT.

The chain employs TRBV5-1 and TRBJ2-4; TRBD1 is a possible D gene (6 bases). The germline gives CDR1 SGHRS, CDR2 YFSETQ. The CDR3 sequence is 14 residues long. Trimming stripped 0 bases from V and 6 bases from J, with 10 bases between. The CDR3 reads CASSLDRVINIQYF. In DNA form, the CDR3 reads TGCGCCAGCAGCTTGGACAGGGTAATAAACATTCAGTACTTC. The full variable domain, its missing parts supplied by reference TRBV5-1 and TRBJ2-4, is KAGVTQTPRYLIKTRGQQVTLSCSPISGHRSVSWYQQTPGQGLQFLFEYFSETQRNKGNFPGRFSGRQFSNSRSEMNVSTLELGDSALYLCASSLDRVINIQYFGAGTRLSVL.

This chain joins TRBV3-1 (or the pseudogene TRBV3-2) and TRBJ2-3, with D uncertain. The germline V and J ends were trimmed by 2 bases and 0 bases, with 6 bases remaining between them. The CDR3 loop spans 14 amino acids. Germline V gives CDR1 LGHDT, CDR2 YNNKEL (reference sequence). The CDR3 DNA sequence: TGTGCCAGCAGCCAACAGGTTAGCACAGATACGCAGTATTTT. This sequence encodes CASSQQVSTDTQYF.

The J gene is TRBJ1-6, the V gene TRBV6-1; TRBD1 aligns across 7 bases. CDR1 is MNHNS, CDR2 SASEGT, per germline. V lost 2 bases and J lost 7; bases outside the gene matches: 5. This CDR3 has 15 residues. The CDR3 reads CASSEWGTVNSPLHF. CDR3 DNA sequence: TGTGCCAGCAGTGAATGGGGGACAGTCAATTCACCCCTCCACTTT.

The rearrangement joins TRBV7-8 to TRBJ2-3; the D is unclear. CDR3 length: 15 residues. Trimming pared 2 bases from V and 0 bases from J, leaving 9 bases between. Germline V gene data show CDR1 as SGHVS and CDR2 as FQNEAQ. The CDR3 is CASSLSVTSTDTQYF. In DNA form, the CDR3 reads TGTGCCAGCAGCTTATCCGTTACTAGCACAGATACGCAGTATTTT.

V gene TRBV20-1 combines with J gene TRBJ1-2, with D tentatively TRBD1 (5 bases). From germline, CDR1 is DFQATT and CDR2 SNEGSKA (reference sequence). With 3 bases removed from V and 8 bases from J, the gap between germline ends came to 16 bases. The CDR3 has 13 residues. The CDR3 region has the DNA TGCAGTGCTAGTGAAGGGGTTTGGGGCGGCTACACCTTC. Translated: CSASEGVWGGYTF.

The rearrangement joins TRBV19 to TRBJ2-1; D is perhaps TRBD2 (6 bases). The germline V and J ends were trimmed by 3 bases and 10 bases, with 22 bases remaining between them. The germline CDR1 and CDR2 sequences are LNHDA and SQIVND (reference sequence). This CDR3 region has 16 residues. This chain's CDR3 is CASSIVTGGLIMEQFF. In DNA, the CDR3 is TGTGCCAGTAGTATTGTTACTGGAGGGTTAATAATGGAGCAGTTCTTC.

This clone was seen only once. This chain links TRBV6-1 with TRBJ2-1, with TRBD1 identical over 7 bases. Germline lookup yields CDR1 MNHNS and CDR2 SASEGT. V dropped 3 bases and J dropped 2; count of bases not matched to a gene: 7. The CDR3 has 16 residues. The DNA for the CDR3 is TGTGCCAGCAGTGACCAGGGGGTTAGCGCCTACAATGAGCAGTTCTTC. This gives the protein CASSDQGVSAYNEQFF.

Here the CDR3 DNA reads TGCAGCGTTGAAGTTCGGGGAACAGGGGGCATGAACACTGAAGCTTTCTTT. Amino acids: CSVEVRGTGGMNTEAFF. This chain connects TRBV29-1 to TRBJ1-1; 9 bases agree with TRBD1. CDR3 length equals 17 residues. V shed 1 base, J shed 0 bases, and the junction held 9 bases outside the gene matches. The germline V gene encodes CDR1 SQVTM and CDR2 ANQGSEA.

The chain couples TRBV19 to TRBJ2-1, with 13 bases that match TRBD2. This CDR3 is built from 19 residues. CDR1 is LNHDA and CDR2 is SQIVND in the germline V gene (reference sequence). J gave up 2 bases and V 5 bases, and 12 bases lay outside the gene matches. The CDR3 bases are TGTGCCAGTAGTTCGGCTCGGACTAGCGGGAGTTTGACCTACAATGAGCAGTTCTTC. This encodes CASSSARTSGSLTYNEQFF. Drawing the rest from reference TRBV19 and TRBJ2-1, the complete variable domain is DGGITQSPKYLFRKEGQNVTLSCEQNLNHDAMYWYRQDPGQGLRLIYYSQIVNDFQKGDIAEGYSVSREKKESFPLTVTSAQKNPTAFYLCASSSARTSGSLTYNEQFFGPGTRLTVL.

The rearrangement uses TRBV20-1 and TRBJ1-2; the D gene is possibly TRBD1 (6 bases). Per the germline V gene, CDR1 is DFQATT and CDR2 is SNEGSKA (reference sequence). V shed 3 bases and J shed 4 bases, with 15 bases lying between them. The CDR3 totals 14 residues. The CDR3 region has the DNA TGCAGTGCTAGTCAAGGGGGGGAGAGCTATGGCTACACCTTC. This encodes CSASQGGESYGYTF.

The chain joins TRBV23-1 to TRBJ1-4, with no clear D. TRBV23-1 is an ORF, and what it does is uncertain. This CDR3 contains 12 residues. V lost 2 bases, J lost 8 bases, and 6 bases lay in between. For the CDR3, the DNA is TGCGCCAGCAGTCAAGGAGGCGAAAAACTGTTTTTT. Translation: CASSQGGEKLFF.

V gene TRBV12-5 combines with J gene TRBJ1-5; D ambiguous. With 7 bases removed from V and 1 base from J, the gap between germline ends came to 11 bases. The CDR3 is 14 residues long. Germline CDR1 and CDR2: LGHNT and FRNRAP. CDR3 protein: CASAFDSSNQPQHF. The DNA for the CDR3 is TGTGCTAGTGCTTTCGATAGCAGCAATCAGCCCCAGCATTTT.

This clone turned up a few times. J is TRBJ2-2 and V is TRBV11-1, with D possibly matching TRBD1 (6 bases). Trimming stripped 5 bases from V and 1 base from J, with 8 bases between. This CDR3 spans 14 amino acids. Per the germline V gene, CDR1 is SGHAT and CDR2 is FQDESV (reference sequence). The CDR3 loop reads CASSLTGNTGELFF. The CDR3 bases are TGTGCCAGCAGCCTGACAGGGAACACCGGGGAGCTGTTTTTT.